This TCR beta chain emerged from a study of early T cells in non-severe SARS-CoV-2 infection. Researchers attached unique molecular identifiers to individual cDNA molecules. TCRdb re-called the 5' RACE reads with MiXCR, one entry per CDR3 protein. The table has 95,000 to 110,000 distinct CDR3 sequences, over 8.5% seen once. In germline, CDR1 is SGHRS, CDR2 YFSETQ. The length of the CDR3 is 14 residues. J was trimmed by 7 bases and V by 5 bases; bases with no gene match: 9. This clonotype has at least ten counts. Sequencing input: whole blood. The TCR was taken from an adult who was a healthcare worker with PCR-confirmed SARS-CoV-2 infection or an uninfected control (not recorded which). This chain joins TRBV5-1 and TRBJ2-1, with 7 bases lining up with TRBD1. The CDR3 DNA reads TGCGCCAGCAGACCGGGTACCAGGGGGAATGAGCAGTTCTTC. Amino acids: CASRPGTRGNEQFF.